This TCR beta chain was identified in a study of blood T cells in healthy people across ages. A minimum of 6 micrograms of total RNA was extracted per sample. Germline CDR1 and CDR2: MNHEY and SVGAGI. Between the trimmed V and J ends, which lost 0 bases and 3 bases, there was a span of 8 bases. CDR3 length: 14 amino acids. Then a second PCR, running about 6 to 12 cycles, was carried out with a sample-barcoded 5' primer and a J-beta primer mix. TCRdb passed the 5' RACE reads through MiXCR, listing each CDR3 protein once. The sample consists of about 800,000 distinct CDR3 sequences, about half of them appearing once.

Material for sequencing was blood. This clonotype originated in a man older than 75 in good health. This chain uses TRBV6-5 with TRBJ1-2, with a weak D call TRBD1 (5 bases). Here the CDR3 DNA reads TGTGCCAGCAGTTACTCAGAGGGGTACTATGGCTACACCTTC. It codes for CASSYSEGYYGYTF.